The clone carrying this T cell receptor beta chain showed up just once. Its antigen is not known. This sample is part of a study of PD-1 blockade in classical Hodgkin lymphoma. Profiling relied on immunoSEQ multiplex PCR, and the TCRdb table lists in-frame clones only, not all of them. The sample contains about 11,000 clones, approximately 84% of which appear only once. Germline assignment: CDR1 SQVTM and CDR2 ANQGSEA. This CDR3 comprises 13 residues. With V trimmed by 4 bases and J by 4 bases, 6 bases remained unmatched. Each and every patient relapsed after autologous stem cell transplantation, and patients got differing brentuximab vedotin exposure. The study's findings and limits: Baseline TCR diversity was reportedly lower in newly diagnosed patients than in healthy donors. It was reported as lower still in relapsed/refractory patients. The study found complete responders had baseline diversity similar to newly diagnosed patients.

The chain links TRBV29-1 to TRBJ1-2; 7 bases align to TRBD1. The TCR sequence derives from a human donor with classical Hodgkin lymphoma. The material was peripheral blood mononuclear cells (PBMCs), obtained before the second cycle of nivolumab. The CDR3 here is CSVVPQGSYGYTF. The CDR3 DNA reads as TGCAGCGTTGTTCCACAGGGGAGCTATGGCTACACCTTC.